The present T cell receptor beta chain was sequenced within a study of human CD4 T cells and Enterobacteriaceae. Deep-level sequencing, detecting one cell in 200,000, covered ex vivo memory CD4+. The repertoire was sequenced with immunoSEQ multiplex PCR; TCRdb's copy has only in-frame clones and lacks some. Here the sample spans about 27,000 clones, approximately 81% being singletons. The germline V gene encodes CDR1 SGHVS and CDR2 FQNEAQ. V shed 5 bases and J shed 4 bases, with 12 bases lying between them. CDR3 length: 15 amino acids. The memory gate held CD4+ cells that were not CD45RA+CCR7+CD95- naive cells, over 95% pure. Total CD4+ T cells and monocytes came from CD4/CD14 microbead positive selection. Before sorting, cells positive for CD8, CD14, CD16, CD56, CD19 or bright CD25 were removed.

Sample: memory CD4+ T cells from blood. The sequence was obtained from a human donor in good health. The chain joins TRBV7-8 to TRBJ2-6; D not resolved. The DNA of the CDR3 is TGTGCCAGCAGCCAAGAAAACTCGGGGGCCAACGTCCTGACTTTC. It encodes CASSQENSGANVLTF.